Detailed here is one T cell receptor (beta chain). This specimen belongs to a study of blood T cell repertoires in COVID-19. Study-level information: Specimens from acute and convalescent COVID-19 originated in the United States, Italy and Spain. Sample material is recorded as cDNA or gDNA derived from T cells, B-cell-depleted T cells, or PBMCs.

Germline V gives CDR1 KGHDR, CDR2 SFDVKD. V dropped 9 bases and J dropped 0 bases, with 7 bases sitting between them. This CDR3 comprises 12 residues. In the original analysis: Reference gene primer amplification yielded estimated nucleated cell counts. Only in-frame clones appear in the TCRdb table, and some are missing; sequencing was by immunoSEQ multiplex PCR. The DNA gave D and trimming, while V, J and clone size come from that table. The repertoire consists of 20,000 to 30,000 clones, with around 92% occurring once and the leading ten covering roughly 2.1%. This receptor was obtained from a human donor in a cohort sampled during active COVID-19. The chain links TRBV24-1 to TRBJ1-2; D may be TRBD1 (6 bases). The sequenced sample consisted of peripheral blood. Here the CDR3 DNA reads TGTGCCACCCGGGACACTAACTATGGCTACACCTTC. It codes for CATRDTNYGYTF.